The 31 T cell receptor beta chains reported below all come from one sample, sequenced in a study of T cell responses to AZD1222 COVID-19 vaccine (dated by TCRdb to the early 2020s). The method was the immunoSEQ multiplex PCR assay. The clones in this table, taken by TCRdb from immuneACCESS, are in-frame only. Not every clone is retained; where verified, under half of the shortfall comes from an unresolved V gene, and the cause of the rest is unknown. For this sample the table gives around 140,000 clones, of which 90% to 95% were detected only once. Around 4.7% of the sample is in the top ten clones. Taken with the paper, the label for time point translates to: baseline before first vaccination. This sample comprised peripheral blood, obtained on day 0 of AZD1222 vaccination. Every receptor here comes from an adult in good health.

This clone was picked up a small number of times. V is TRBV5-1 and J is TRBJ1-4; D perhaps matches TRBD1 (5 bases). Trimming stripped 4 bases from V and 8 bases from J, with 12 bases between. Germline-derived CDR1 and CDR2 are SGHRS and YFSETQ. The CDR3 runs 13 residues. The CDR3 reads CASSPRWGEKLFF. The CDR3 DNA sequence: TGCGCCAGCAGCCCGCGGTGGGGCGAAAAACTGTTTTTT.

This clone is a singleton in its sample. The rearrangement uses TRBV5-4 and TRBJ2-3; no definite D call. The V end lost 1 base, the J end lost 3 bases, and 3 bases lay between the germline ends. Germline loops: CDR1 SGHNT, CDR2 YYREEE (reference sequence). The CDR3 sequence is 12 residues long. The CDR3 DNA reads TGTGCCAGCAGCTTGAGGACAGATACGCAGTATTTT. It is translated as CASSLRTDTQYF. Full variable domain (rest looked up from reference TRBV5-4 and TRBJ2-3): ETGVTQSPTHLIKTRGQQVTLRCSSQSGHNTVSWYQQALGQGPQFIFQYYREEENGRGNFPPRFSGLQFPNYSSELNVNALELDDSALYLCASSLRTDTQYFGPGTRLTVL.

V and J are TRBV19 and TRBJ1-1, with TRBD1 as a possible D gene (5 bases). Germline CDR1 and CDR2: LNHDA and SQIVND (reference sequence). V lost 3 bases and J 4 bases, leaving 12 bases between the germline ends. This CDR3 has 14 amino acids. The DNA of the CDR3 is TGTGCCAGTAGTATGTCGGCGACAGTCACTGAAGCTTTCTTT. Protein sequence: CASSMSATVTEAFF.

The rearrangement joins TRBV23-1 to TRBJ2-2, with D perhaps matching TRBD2 (6 bases). TRBV23-1 is an ORF, with its function uncertain. The CDR3 sequence is 15 residues long. Trimming left V 3 bases short and J 6 bases short, with 14 bases between. The CDR3: CASSQSGGFPGELFF. CDR3 nucleotide sequence: TGCGCCAGCAGTCAGTCCGGAGGGTTCCCCGGGGAGCTGTTTTTT.

V is TRBV7-2 and J is TRBJ2-5; D remains ambiguous. V was clipped by 2 bases and J by 5 bases, with 15 bases between them. The CDR3 runs to 15 residues. Germline loops: CDR1 SGHTA, CDR2 FQGNSA. The CDR3 DNA sequence: TGTGCCAGCAGCTTACGATTTCAGGTCGCGGAGACCCAGTACTTC. Its protein is CASSLRFQVAETQYF.

The rearrangement links TRBV2 to TRBJ2-2; D tentatively reads TRBD1 or TRBD2 (6 bases each). The germline CDR1 and CDR2 sequences are SNHLY and FYNNEI. The V end lost 10 bases, the J end lost 5 bases, and 23 bases lay between the germline ends. The CDR3 spans 16 residues. Written as DNA, the CDR3 is TGTGCCACCCTCCCTAGGGGGGACTCTCAGACCGGGGAGCTGTTTTTT. Encoded protein: CATLPRGDSQTGELFF. The entire variable domain, with the rest obtained from reference TRBV2 and TRBJ2-2, is as follows: EPEVTQTPSHQVTQMGQEVILRCVPISNHLYFYWYRQILGQKVEFLVSFYNNEISEKSEIFDDQFSVERPDGSNFTLKIRSTKLEDSAMYFCATLPRGDSQTGELFFGEGSRLTVL.

The J gene is TRBJ1-2, the V gene TRBV5-1, with 8 bases matching TRBD1. Germline V gene data show CDR1 as SGHRS and CDR2 as YFSETQ. After removal of 3 bases from V and 2 bases from J, the junction contained 6 bases not matched to a gene. The CDR3 covers 15 residues. The CDR3 protein is CASSSWTGRNYGYTF. The CDR3 DNA reads as TGCGCCAGCAGCTCCTGGACAGGGAGAAACTATGGCTACACCTTC.

The chain links TRBV30 to TRBJ2-7, with 7 positions matching TRBD2. This CDR3 region has 12 residues. After removal of 4 bases from V and 2 bases from J, the junction contained 2 bases not matched to a gene. Germline values: CDR1 GTSNPN, CDR2 SVGIG (reference sequence). The chain's CDR3 is CAWTTSAYEQYF. CDR3 DNA sequence: TGTGCCTGGACCACTAGCGCCTACGAGCAGTACTTC. The full variable domain, with the rest looked up from reference TRBV30 and TRBJ2-7, is SQTIHQWPATLVQPVGSPLSLECTVEGTSNPNLYWYRQAAGRGLQLLFYSVGIGQISSEVPQNLSASRPQDRQFILSSKKLLLSDSGFYLCAWTTSAYEQYFGPGTRLTVT.

This sequence joins TRBV12-5 and TRBJ1-3; D perhaps matches TRBD1 (5 bases). V was cut by 3 bases and J by 2 bases, with 17 bases left in between. This CDR3 contains 17 residues. The germline CDR1 and CDR2 sequences are LGHNT and FRNRAP. The DNA of the CDR3 is TGTGCTAGTGGTTTAGACCGGGCAGGGCTCCCTGGAAACACCATATATTTT. Amino acid sequence: CASGLDRAGLPGNTIYF.

This chain joins TRBV19 and TRBJ1-5, with 9 bases aligning to TRBD1. Germline V gene data show CDR1 as LNHDA and CDR2 as SQIVND (reference sequence). V dropped 1 base and J dropped 7; count of bases not matched to a gene: 11. This CDR3 spans 17 amino acids. The chain's CDR3 is CASSIVKWDRVRQPQHF. The CDR3 region has the DNA TGTGCCAGTAGTATAGTTAAGTGGGACAGGGTACGACAGCCCCAGCATTTT.

This clone occurred once. The V gene is TRBV6-5, the J gene TRBJ1-2; tentatively, D is TRBD1 (6 bases). The CDR3 is made up of 15 amino acids. CDR1 and CDR2 from the germline V gene are MNHEY and SVGAGI. V lost 4 bases to trimming and J lost 6 bases, with 18 bases between them. CDR3: CASSSSLGARNGYTF. The CDR3 DNA is TGTGCCAGCAGTTCATCTCTGGGGGCGCGGAATGGCTACACCTTC.

J is TRBJ1-3 and V is TRBV7-9, with no clear D. Germline values: CDR1 SEHNR, CDR2 FQNEAQ (reference sequence). This CDR3 contains 12 residues. V was clipped by 5 bases and J by 3 bases, with 5 bases between them. The DNA of the CDR3 is TGTGCCAGCAGCCTAAGTGGAAACACCATATATTTT. This encodes CASSLSGNTIYF.

V gene TRBV6-2 or TRBV6-3 combines with J gene TRBJ1-4, with D tentatively TRBD1 (5 bases). From germline, CDR1 is MNHEY and CDR2 SVGEGT. CDR3 length equals 15 residues. The ends were cut back, 6 bases at V and 8 bases at J, with 19 bases in the middle. Written as DNA, the CDR3 is TGTGCCAGCAGCCAATTAAGGGGCGCCCGGGAAAAACTGTTTTTT. Amino acids: CASSQLRGAREKLFF.

This clone was detected once. The chain links TRBV4-3 to TRBJ1-5; a weak D match, TRBD1 (6 bases). The V and J ends lost 4 bases and 7 bases respectively, with 17 bases between them. The CDR3 runs to 15 residues. Germline assignment: CDR1 LGHNA and CDR2 YSLEER. CDR3 protein: CASSPHLGGYQPQHF. The CDR3 DNA reads as TGCGCCAGCAGCCCCCACCTGGGGGGCTACCAGCCCCAGCATTTT.

J is TRBJ2-1 and V is TRBV7-9, with a tentative D call TRBD2 (6 bases). Germline CDR1 is SEHNR and CDR2 is FQNEAQ (reference sequence). This CDR3 comprises 15 residues. V lost 1 base, J lost 2 bases, and 9 bases lay in between. CDR3 DNA: TGTGCCAGCAGCTTAGATAGCGGAACCTACAATGAGCAGTTCTTC. It yields the protein CASSLDSGTYNEQFF.

The chain couples TRBV6-1 to TRBJ1-4; tentative D call: TRBD1 (6 bases). Trimming stripped 3 bases from V and 7 bases from J, with 9 bases between. Germline V lookup: CDR1 MNHNS, CDR2 SASEGT. The CDR3 consists of 13 residues. The CDR3 here is CASSDKGGEKLFF. The CDR3 region has the DNA TGTGCCAGCAGTGATAAGGGGGGTGAAAAACTGTTTTTT.

This rearrangement joins TRBV11-2 to TRBJ2-7; D uncertain. The V gene lost 3 bases and the J gene lost 3 bases, with 18 bases spanning the gap. CDR1 is SGHAT and CDR2 is FQNNGV in the germline V gene. The CDR3 contains 16 residues. The CDR3 DNA reads TGTGCCAGCAGCTTGACACAAGTCACCCCTCTCTACGAGCAGTACTTC. Protein sequence: CASSLTQVTPLYEQYF.

The chain has TRBV27 and TRBJ1-6; D unclear. CDR1 and CDR2 (germline): MNHEY, SMNVEV (reference sequence). This CDR3 contains 9 residues. With 8 bases removed from V and 9 bases from J, the gap between germline ends came to 2 bases. CDR3 residues: CASGSPLHF. The DNA of the CDR3 is TGTGCCAGCGGTTCACCCCTCCACTTT.

V is TRBV7-9 and J is TRBJ1-2, with TRBD1 matching 8 bases. This CDR3 is 16 amino acids long. CDR1 and CDR2 (germline): SEHNR, FQNEAQ (reference sequence). The V gene end was trimmed by 5 bases and the J gene end by 7 bases; junction bases not matched to a gene: 15. Here the CDR3 DNA reads TGTGCCAGCAGCCGCTACCACCAGGGGGCGGAAGGTGGCTACACCTTC. Encoded protein: CASSRYHQGAEGGYTF.

The V call is TRBV6-2 or TRBV6-3, the J call TRBJ1-2, with a tentative D call TRBD1 (5 bases). The ends were cut back, 2 bases at V and 3 bases at J, with 16 bases in the middle. The CDR3 covers 16 residues. CDR1 and CDR2 (germline): MNHEY, SVGEGT. The CDR3 nucleotides read TGTGCCAGCAGTTACGGAAGGGGAAGGCTTGACTATGGCTACACCTTC. Amino acid sequence: CASSYGRGRLDYGYTF.

The chain carries TRBV6-5 and TRBJ2-7, with D perhaps matching TRBD1 (5 bases). Germline loops: CDR1 MNHEY, CDR2 SVGAGI. The CDR3 runs to 15 residues. V was trimmed by 7 bases and J by 0 bases, leaving 16 bases between them. CDR3 in amino acids: CASILDRLASYEQYF. As DNA, the CDR3 is TGTGCCAGCATCCTCGACAGACTGGCCTCCTACGAGCAGTACTTC.

The chain combines TRBV2 with TRBJ1-2; D gene uncertain. CDR1 is SNHLY and CDR2 is FYNNEI in the germline V gene. The CDR3 covers 13 residues. V was trimmed by 8 bases and J by 4 bases, leaving 14 bases between them. The CDR3 spells CASSRIEVYGYTF. The CDR3 region has the DNA TGTGCCAGCTCTAGAATAGAGGTCTATGGCTACACCTTC.

V is TRBV7-2 and J is TRBJ2-4; TRBD1 or TRBD2 may be the D gene (6 bases each). The germline V gene has CDR1 SGHTA and CDR2 FQGNSA. Trimming took 6 bases from V and 5 from J, leaving 17 bases between them. This CDR3 comprises 15 residues. This CDR3 is CASRRAPGAQNIQYF. CDR3 nucleotides: TGTGCCAGCAGGAGGGCCCCGGGGGCTCAAAACATTCAGTACTTC.

The chain employs TRBV3-1 (or the pseudogene TRBV3-2) and TRBJ2-3, with TRBD2 matching 7 bases. The germline CDR1 and CDR2 sequences are LGHDT and YNNKEL (reference sequence). This CDR3 has 12 residues. V gave up 0 bases and J gave up 9 bases; unmatched junction bases: 0. The CDR3 DNA reads as TGTGCCAGCAGCCAAGATAGCGGGACGCAGTATTTT. Protein sequence: CASSQDSGTQYF.

The chain recombines TRBV6-5 with TRBJ1-6, with a weak D call TRBD1 (5 bases). The V gene's germline CDR1 is MNHEY and CDR2 SVGAGI. This CDR3 has 15 amino acids. Trimming pared 0 bases from V and 6 bases from J, leaving 9 bases between. The CDR3 loop is CASSYSRGGNSPLHF. The CDR3 DNA reads TGTGCCAGCAGTTACTCTAGGGGCGGTAATTCACCCCTCCACTTT.

The chain is built from TRBV5-1 and TRBJ2-5, with TRBD2 matching 10 bases. Germline CDR1 is SGHRS and CDR2 is YFSETQ. V shed 0 bases, J shed 2 bases, and the junction held 4 bases outside the gene matches. The CDR3 has 16 residues. The CDR3 here is CASSLEASGGQETQYF. DNA for the CDR3: TGCGCCAGCAGCTTGGAGGCTAGCGGGGGTCAAGAGACCCAGTACTTC.

The chain uses TRBV5-8 and TRBJ2-2; D gene uncertain. The CDR3 totals 15 residues. Germline CDR1 is SGHTS and CDR2 is YDEGEE. Trimming left V 3 bases short and J 1 base short, with 10 bases between. The CDR3 protein is CASSYYTWNTGELFF. The DNA of the CDR3 is TGTGCCAGCAGCTATTATACTTGGAACACCGGGGAGCTGTTTTTT.

This clone turned up a few times. The chain is built from TRBV7-9 and TRBJ2-2; D is unresolved. Germline V gives CDR1 SEHNR, CDR2 FQNEAQ (reference sequence). Trimming removed 2 bases at V and 7 bases at J, with 8 bases between. The CDR3 sequence is 13 residues long. As DNA, the CDR3 is TGTGCCAGCAGCTTATGGGTTAGCGGGGAGCTGTTTTTT. This translates into CASSLWVSGELFF.

This chain connects TRBV10-1 to TRBJ1-3, with D uncertain. V was trimmed by 0 bases and J by 5 bases, leaving 14 bases between them. The germline V gene encodes CDR1 WNHNN and CDR2 SYGVQD (reference sequence). This CDR3 contains 16 residues. The CDR3 protein is CASSESRVNDRNTIYF. Here the CDR3 DNA reads TGCGCCAGCAGTGAGTCGCGGGTGAATGATAGAAACACCATATATTTT.

The chain is built from TRBV11-3 and TRBJ2-3; D might be TRBD2 (5 bases). Deletions cut 0 bases from V and 7 bases from J, with 17 bases between. Germline values: CDR1 SGHNT, CDR2 YENEEA. This CDR3 has 16 residues. Here the CDR3 reads CASSLDTAVAQNTQYF. The CDR3 DNA follows: TGTGCCAGCAGCTTAGATACAGCGGTCGCACAAAATACGCAGTATTTT.

The chain combines TRBV5-4 with TRBJ2-7; D is undetermined. V was pared by 1 base and J by 0 bases, with 8 bases between. This CDR3 comprises 14 residues. From germline, CDR1 is SGHNT and CDR2 YYREEE (reference sequence). The CDR3 is CASSLTTGSYEQYF. In nucleotides, the CDR3 is TGTGCCAGCAGCTTGACCACTGGCTCCTACGAGCAGTACTTC.